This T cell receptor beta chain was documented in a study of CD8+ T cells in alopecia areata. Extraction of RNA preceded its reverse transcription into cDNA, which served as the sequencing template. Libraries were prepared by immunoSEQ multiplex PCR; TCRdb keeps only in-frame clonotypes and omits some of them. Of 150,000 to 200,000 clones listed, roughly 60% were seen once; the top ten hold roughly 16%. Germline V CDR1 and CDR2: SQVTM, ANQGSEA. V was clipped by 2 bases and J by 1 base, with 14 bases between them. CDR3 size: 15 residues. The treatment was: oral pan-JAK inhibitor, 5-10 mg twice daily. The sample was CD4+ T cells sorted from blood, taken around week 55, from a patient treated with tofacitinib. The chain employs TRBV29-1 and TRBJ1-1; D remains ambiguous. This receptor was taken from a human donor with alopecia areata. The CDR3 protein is CSVERRGSSNTEAFF. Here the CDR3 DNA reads TGCAGCGTTGAAAGGCGTGGGAGCTCGAACACTGAAGCTTTCTTT.